This entry lists 11 T cell receptor beta chains sequenced from one sample in a study of T-cell reconstitution after alpha-beta-depleted transplantation in children. As it was prepared, the TCRbeta library received unique molecular identifiers. Via MiXCR, TCRdb re-called the PCR reads, giving one row per CDR3 protein. The sample lists some 15,000 distinct CDR3 sequences, about 4.7% occurring once. The sample here was PBMCs, taken before TCRalphabeta/CD19-depleted stem cell transplant. The receptors here all came from a boy aged 5-17 years with acute lymphoblastic leukemia, due to receive a stem cell transplant.

This clonotype was observed many times. The chain combines TRBV12-3 or TRBV12-4 with TRBJ2-1; 7 bases align to TRBD1. Unmatched junction bases numbered 9, after V lost 3 bases and J lost 7 bases. The CDR3 contains 15 residues. The CDR3 coding sequence is TGTGCCAGCAGTTTTGGTTTGACAGGGTGGAATGAGCAGTTCTTC. This encodes CASSFGLTGWNEQFF.

In this sample, this clonotype turned up many times. J is TRBJ1-2 and V is TRBV3-1; no definite D call. The CDR3 consists of 15 residues. CDR1 and CDR2 from the germline V gene are LGHDT and YNNKEL (reference sequence). Trimming cost V 1 base and J 7 bases, with 16 bases left between them. The CDR3 sequence: CASSQGGRRRVGYTF. CDR3 nucleotides: TGTGCCAGCAGCCAAGGAGGACGTAGGCGGGTTGGCTACACCTTC.

This clonotype was counted ten times or more. The chain is built from TRBV7-8 and TRBJ1-1, with TRBD1 as a possible D gene (6 bases). This CDR3 has 14 residues. In germline, CDR1 is SGHVS, CDR2 FQNEAQ. The V end was cut by 5 bases, the J end by 4 bases, with 14 bases between. Here the CDR3 reads CASSRQGTVTEAFF. DNA for the CDR3: TGTGCCAGCAGCCGCCAGGGGACGGTCACTGAAGCTTTCTTT.

By share, this clonotype counts as medium-sized. The V and J genes are TRBV6-5 and TRBJ1-4, with D possibly TRBD1 on 5 matching bases. With 8 bases removed from V and 6 bases from J, the gap between germline ends came to 16 bases. The CDR3 loop spans 14 amino acids. Per germline, CDR1 MNHEY and CDR2 SVGAGI. The CDR3 region has the DNA TGTGCCAGCCGGGATACAGGTTGGGATGAAAAACTGTTTTTT. Residues: CASRDTGWDEKLFF.

This clonotype has ten or more counts. The chain employs TRBV9 and TRBJ2-7; 13 bases line up with TRBD2. Germline assignment: CDR1 SGDLS and CDR2 YYNGEE. The length of the CDR3 is 15 residues. Trimming cost V 2 bases and J 4 bases; bases outside gene matches: 3. This CDR3 is CASSVGTSGEYEQYF. CDR3 bases: TGTGCCAGCAGCGTCGGGACTAGCGGGGAGTACGAGCAGTACTTC.

This clonotype came up many times. The genes are TRBV12-3 or TRBV12-4 and TRBJ2-2, with TRBD2 identical over 11 bases. CDR3 length: 17 residues. The V gene end was trimmed by 5 bases and the J gene end by 2 bases; junction bases not matched to a gene: 7. The CDR3 nucleotides are TGTGCCAGCAGTCGATCCACTAGCGGGAGAAACACCGGGGAGCTGTTTTTT. This gives the protein CASSRSTSGRNTGELFF.

The chain employs TRBV7-9 and TRBJ2-3; D not certain. The J call may not be correct, given that the DNA end is closer to TRBJ2-7. The CDR3 sequence is 14 residues long. In germline, CDR1 is SEHNR, CDR2 FQNEAQ (reference sequence). The CDR3 nucleotides are TGTGCCAGCAGCTCCGACACATCGTCTAACGAGCAGTACTTC. Translating it yields CASSSDTSSNEQYF.

This clonotype showed up many times. The CDR3 loop reads CASSRTWDSSYEQYF. In nucleotides, the CDR3 is TGCGCCAGCAGCCGGACTTGGGACAGCTCCTACGAGCAGTACTTC. J is TRBJ2-7 and V is TRBV4-1, with TRBD1 identical over 7 bases. Germline-derived CDR1 and CDR2 are MGHRA and YSYEKL. Trimming removed 4 bases from V and 0 bases from J; junction bases left unmatched: 6. This CDR3 is built from 15 residues.

This clonotype appeared many times. The J gene is TRBJ2-5, the V gene TRBV11-2; D not resolved. CDR1 is SGHAT, CDR2 FQNNGV, per germline. The CDR3 is made up of 11 amino acids. The ends were cut back, 2 bases at V and 4 bases at J, with 2 bases in the middle. The CDR3 spells CASSLSETQYF. As DNA, the CDR3 is TGTGCCAGCAGCTTATCAGAGACCCAGTACTTC.

There are many counts of this clonotype. V gene TRBV7-2 combines with J gene TRBJ2-1; D unresolved. CDR1 is SGHTA, CDR2 FQGNSA, per germline. Trimming removed 2 bases at V and 2 bases at J, with 4 bases between. This CDR3 contains 13 residues. CDR3 sequence (DNA): TGTGCCAGCAGCTTAATGGCCTACAATGAGCAGTTCTTC. Its protein product is CASSLMAYNEQFF.

The table lists this clonotype with many counts. The genes are TRBV3-1 and TRBJ2-7, with 7 bases lining up with TRBD1. This CDR3 is 13 amino acids long. The germline CDR1 and CDR2 sequences are LGHDT and YNNKEL (reference sequence). V was pared by 2 bases and J by 3 bases, with 1 base of the junction left unmatched. The CDR3 DNA is TGTGCCAGCAGCCAAAACAGGGGCTACGAGCAGTACTTC. Its protein product is CASSQNRGYEQYF.